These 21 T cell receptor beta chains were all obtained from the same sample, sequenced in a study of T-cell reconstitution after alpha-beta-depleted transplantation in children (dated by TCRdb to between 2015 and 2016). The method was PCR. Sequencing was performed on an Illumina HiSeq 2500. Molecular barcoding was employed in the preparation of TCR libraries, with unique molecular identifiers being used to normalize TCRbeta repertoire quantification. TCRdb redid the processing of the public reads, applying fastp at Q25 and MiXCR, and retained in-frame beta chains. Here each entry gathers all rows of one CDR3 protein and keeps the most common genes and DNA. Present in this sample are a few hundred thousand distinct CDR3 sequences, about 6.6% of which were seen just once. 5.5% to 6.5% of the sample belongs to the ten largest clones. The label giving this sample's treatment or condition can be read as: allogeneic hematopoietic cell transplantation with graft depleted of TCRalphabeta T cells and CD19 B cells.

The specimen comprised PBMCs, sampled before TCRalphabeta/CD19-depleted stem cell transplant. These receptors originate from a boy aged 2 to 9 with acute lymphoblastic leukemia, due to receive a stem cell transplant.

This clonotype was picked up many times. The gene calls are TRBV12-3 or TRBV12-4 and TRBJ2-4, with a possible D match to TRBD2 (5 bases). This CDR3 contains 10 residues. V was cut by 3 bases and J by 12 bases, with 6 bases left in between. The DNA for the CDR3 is TGTGCCAGCAGTTTGAGGGATCAGTACTTC. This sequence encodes CASSLRDQYF.

CDR3 DNA sequence: TGTGCCTGGAGTGTACATCGGACAGGGGACTACGAGCAGTACTTC. Translation: CAWSVHRTGDYEQYF. This chain joins TRBV30 and TRBJ2-7; 9 positions match TRBD1. Germline CDR1 is GTSNPN and CDR2 is SVGIG (reference sequence). The length of the CDR3 is 15 residues. V lost 0 bases to trimming and J lost 3 bases; unmatched junction nucleotides: 6.

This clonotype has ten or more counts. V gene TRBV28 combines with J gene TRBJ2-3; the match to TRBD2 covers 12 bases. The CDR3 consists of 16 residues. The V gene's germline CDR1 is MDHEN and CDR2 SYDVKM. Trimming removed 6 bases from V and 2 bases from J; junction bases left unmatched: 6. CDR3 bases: TGTGCCAGCAGACCGACTAGCGGGGGCCTCACAGATACGCAGTATTTT. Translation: CASRPTSGGLTDTQYF.

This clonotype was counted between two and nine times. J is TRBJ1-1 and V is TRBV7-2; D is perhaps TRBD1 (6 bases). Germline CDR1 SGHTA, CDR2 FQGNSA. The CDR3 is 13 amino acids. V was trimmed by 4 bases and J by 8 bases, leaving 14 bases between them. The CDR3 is CASSWRGGEEAFF. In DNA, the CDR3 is TGTGCCAGCAGCTGGAGGGGGGGAGAGGAAGCTTTCTTT.

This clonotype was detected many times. CDR3 coding DNA: TGTGCCAGCAGTCCGACCCTACTGAACACTGAAGCTTTCTTT. Its protein product is CASSPTLLNTEAFF. This rearrangement joins TRBV6-5 to TRBJ1-1; D call uncertain. This CDR3 has 14 residues. Between the trimmed V and J ends, which lost 5 bases and 0 bases, there was a span of 10 bases. The germline V gene has CDR1 MNHEY and CDR2 SVGAGI.

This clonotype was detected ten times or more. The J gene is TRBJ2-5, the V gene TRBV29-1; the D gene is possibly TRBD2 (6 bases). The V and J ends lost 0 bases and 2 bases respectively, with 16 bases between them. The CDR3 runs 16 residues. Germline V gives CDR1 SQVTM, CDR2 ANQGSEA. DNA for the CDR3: TGCAGCGTTGAAGATCGTGGCCGGAGGGATCAAGAGACCCAGTACTTC. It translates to CSVEDRGRRDQETQYF.

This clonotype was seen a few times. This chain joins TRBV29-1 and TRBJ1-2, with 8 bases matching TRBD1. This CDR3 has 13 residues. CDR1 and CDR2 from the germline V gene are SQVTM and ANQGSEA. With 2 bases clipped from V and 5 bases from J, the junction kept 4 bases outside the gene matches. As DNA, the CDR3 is TGCAGCGTTGAAATGGGACAGGAGTATGGCTACACCTTC. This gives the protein CSVEMGQEYGYTF. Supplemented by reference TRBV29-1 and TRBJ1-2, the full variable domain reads SAVISQKPSRDICQRGTSLTIQCQVDSQVTMMFWYRQQPGQSLTLIATANQGSEATYESGFVIDKFPISRPNLTFSTLTVSNMSPEDSSIYLCSVEMGQEYGYTFGSGTRLTVV.

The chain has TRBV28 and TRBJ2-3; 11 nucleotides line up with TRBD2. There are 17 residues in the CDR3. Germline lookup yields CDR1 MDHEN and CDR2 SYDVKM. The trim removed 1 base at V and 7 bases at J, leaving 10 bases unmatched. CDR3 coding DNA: TGTGCCAGCAGTTTATCCTCATATAGCGGGAGGGCATATACGCAGTATTTT. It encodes CASSLSSYSGRAYTQYF.

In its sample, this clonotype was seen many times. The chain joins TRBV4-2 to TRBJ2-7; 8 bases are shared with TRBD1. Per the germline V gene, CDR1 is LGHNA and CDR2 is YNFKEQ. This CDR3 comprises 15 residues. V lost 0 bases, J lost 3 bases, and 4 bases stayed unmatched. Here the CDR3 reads CASSQDGQGDYEQYF. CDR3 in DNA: TGTGCCAGCAGCCAAGACGGACAGGGAGACTACGAGCAGTACTTC.

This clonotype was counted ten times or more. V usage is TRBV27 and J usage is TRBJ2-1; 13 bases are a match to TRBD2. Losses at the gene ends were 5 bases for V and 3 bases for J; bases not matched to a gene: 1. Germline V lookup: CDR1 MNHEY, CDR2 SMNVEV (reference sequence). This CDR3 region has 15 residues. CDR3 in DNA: TGTGCCAGCAGTGGGACTAGCGGGAACTACAATGAGCAGTTCTTC. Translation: CASSGTSGNYNEQFF.

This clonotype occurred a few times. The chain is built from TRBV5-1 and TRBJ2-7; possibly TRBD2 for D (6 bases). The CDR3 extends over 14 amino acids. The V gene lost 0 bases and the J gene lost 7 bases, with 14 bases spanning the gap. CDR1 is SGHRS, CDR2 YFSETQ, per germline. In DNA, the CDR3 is TGCGCCAGCAGCTTGGTTGGGGGAGGCTGGGAGCAGTACTTC. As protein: CASSLVGGGWEQYF.

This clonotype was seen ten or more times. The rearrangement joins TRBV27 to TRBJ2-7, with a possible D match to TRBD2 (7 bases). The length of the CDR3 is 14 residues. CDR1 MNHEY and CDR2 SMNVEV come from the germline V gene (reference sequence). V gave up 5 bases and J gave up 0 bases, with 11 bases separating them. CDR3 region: CASSGGDNSYEQYF. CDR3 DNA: TGTGCCAGCAGTGGGGGGGACAACTCCTACGAGCAGTACTTC.

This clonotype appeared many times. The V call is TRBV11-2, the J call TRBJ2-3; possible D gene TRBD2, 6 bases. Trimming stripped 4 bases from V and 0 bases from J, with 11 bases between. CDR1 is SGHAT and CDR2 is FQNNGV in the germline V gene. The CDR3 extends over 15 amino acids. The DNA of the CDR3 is TGTGCCAGCAGCTACTACGGGACTAGCACAGATACGCAGTATTTT. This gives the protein CASSYYGTSTDTQYF. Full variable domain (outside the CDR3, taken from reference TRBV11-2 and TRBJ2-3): EAGVAQSPRYKIIEKRQSVAFWCNPISGHATLYWYQQILGQGPKLLIQFQNNGVVDDSQLPKDRFSAERLKGVDSTLKIQPAKLEDSAVYLCASSYYGTSTDTQYFGPGTRLTVL.

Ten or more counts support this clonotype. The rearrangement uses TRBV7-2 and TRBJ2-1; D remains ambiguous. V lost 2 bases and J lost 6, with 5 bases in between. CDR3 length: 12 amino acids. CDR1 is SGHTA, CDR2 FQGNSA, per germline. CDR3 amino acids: CASSLPTNEQFF. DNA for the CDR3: TGTGCCAGCAGCTTACCTACCAATGAGCAGTTCTTC.

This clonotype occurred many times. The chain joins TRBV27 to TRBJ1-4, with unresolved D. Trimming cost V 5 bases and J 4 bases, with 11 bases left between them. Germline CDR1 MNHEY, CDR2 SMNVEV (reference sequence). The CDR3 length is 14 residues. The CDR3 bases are TGTGCCAGCAGTGTTGGACTCGTTAATGAAAAACTGTTTTTT. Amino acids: CASSVGLVNEKLFF.

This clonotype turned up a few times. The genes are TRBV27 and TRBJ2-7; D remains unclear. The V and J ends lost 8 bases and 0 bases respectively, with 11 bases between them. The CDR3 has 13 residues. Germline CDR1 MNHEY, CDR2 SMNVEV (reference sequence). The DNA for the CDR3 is TGTGCCAGCCAGACTGGTAACTCCTACGAGCAGTACTTC. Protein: CASQTGNSYEQYF.

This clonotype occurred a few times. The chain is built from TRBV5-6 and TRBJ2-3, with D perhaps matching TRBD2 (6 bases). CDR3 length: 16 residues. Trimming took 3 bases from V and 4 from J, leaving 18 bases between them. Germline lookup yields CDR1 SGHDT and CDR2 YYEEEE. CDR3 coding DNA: TGTGCCAGCAGCTCTCCCCCGGGAGCAGGACCAGATACGCAGTATTTT. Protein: CASSSPPGAGPDTQYF.

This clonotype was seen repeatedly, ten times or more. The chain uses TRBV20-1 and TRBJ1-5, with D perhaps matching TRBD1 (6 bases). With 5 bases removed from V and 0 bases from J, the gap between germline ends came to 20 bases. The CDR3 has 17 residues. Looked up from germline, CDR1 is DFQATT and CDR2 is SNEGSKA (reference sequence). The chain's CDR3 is CSASTGNTVYSNQPQHF. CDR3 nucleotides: TGCAGTGCTTCCACAGGGAATACCGTTTATAGCAATCAGCCCCAGCATTTT.

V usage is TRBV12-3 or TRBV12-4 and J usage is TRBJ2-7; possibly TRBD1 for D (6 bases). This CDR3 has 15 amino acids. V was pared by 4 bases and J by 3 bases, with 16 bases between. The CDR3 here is CASSSYSRDIYEQYF. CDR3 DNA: TGTGCCAGCAGTTCCTATAGCCGGGACATCTACGAGCAGTACTTC.

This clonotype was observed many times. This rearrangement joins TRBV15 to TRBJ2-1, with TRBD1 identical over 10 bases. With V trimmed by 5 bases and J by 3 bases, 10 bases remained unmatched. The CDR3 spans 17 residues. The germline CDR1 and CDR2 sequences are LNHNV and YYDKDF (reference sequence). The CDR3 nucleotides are TGTGCCACCAGCGCCCGGAGCCGGGACAGGGGCTACAATGAGCAGTTCTTC. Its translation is CATSARSRDRGYNEQFF.

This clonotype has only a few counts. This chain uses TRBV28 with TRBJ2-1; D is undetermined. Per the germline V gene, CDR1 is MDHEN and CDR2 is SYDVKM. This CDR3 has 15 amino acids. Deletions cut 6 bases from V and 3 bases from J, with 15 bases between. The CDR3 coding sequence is TGTGCCAGCAGCTCCATTAGCCAGATCTACAATGAGCAGTTCTTC. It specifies CASSSISQIYNEQFF.